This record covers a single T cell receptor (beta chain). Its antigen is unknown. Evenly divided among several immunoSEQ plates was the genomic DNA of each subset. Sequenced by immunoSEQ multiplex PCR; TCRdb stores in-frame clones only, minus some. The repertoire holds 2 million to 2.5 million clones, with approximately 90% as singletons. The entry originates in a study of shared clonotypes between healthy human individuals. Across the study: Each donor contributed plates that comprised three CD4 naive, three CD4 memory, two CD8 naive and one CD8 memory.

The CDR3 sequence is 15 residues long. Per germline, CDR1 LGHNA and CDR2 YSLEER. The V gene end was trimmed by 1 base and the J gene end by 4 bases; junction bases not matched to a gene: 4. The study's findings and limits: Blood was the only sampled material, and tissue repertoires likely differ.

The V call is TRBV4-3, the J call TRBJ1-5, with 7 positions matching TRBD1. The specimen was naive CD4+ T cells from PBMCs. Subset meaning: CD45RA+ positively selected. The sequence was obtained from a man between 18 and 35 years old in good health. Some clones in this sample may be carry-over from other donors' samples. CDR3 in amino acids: CASSQAPGQNQPQHF. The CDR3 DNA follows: TGCGCCAGCAGCCAAGCCCCGGGACAGAATCAGCCCCAGCATTTT.